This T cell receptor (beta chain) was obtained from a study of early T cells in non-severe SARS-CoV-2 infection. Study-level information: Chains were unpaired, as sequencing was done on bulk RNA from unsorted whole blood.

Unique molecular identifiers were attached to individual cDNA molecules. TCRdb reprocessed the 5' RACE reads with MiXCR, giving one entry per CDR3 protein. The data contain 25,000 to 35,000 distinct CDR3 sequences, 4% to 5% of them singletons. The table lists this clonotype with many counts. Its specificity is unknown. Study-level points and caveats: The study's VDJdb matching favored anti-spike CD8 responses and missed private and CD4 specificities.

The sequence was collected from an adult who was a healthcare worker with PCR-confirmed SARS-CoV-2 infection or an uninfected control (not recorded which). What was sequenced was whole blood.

The CDR3 loop is CSAHQGGDTEAFF. The CDR3 DNA follows: TGCAGTGCTCATCAGGGGGGAGACACTGAAGCTTTCTTT. The rearrangement uses TRBV20-1 and TRBJ1-1; 7 nucleotides align to TRBD1. V dropped 5 bases and J dropped 3; count of bases not matched to a gene: 6. This CDR3 is 13 amino acids long. Germline lookup yields CDR1 DFQATT and CDR2 SNEGSKA (reference sequence).